The T cell receptor (beta chain) under discussion was sequenced for a study of cytomegalovirus exposure and HLA in healthy donors. Study results and limitations: In a later analysis, HLA-associated TCR beta chains were more clonally expanded than equally common others. Donors belonging to an Asian-associated ancestry cluster reportedly showed fewer N-insertions in productive TCRs than the approximately 670-donor mean, according to what a later analysis found.

The PCR used 60 Vbeta and 13 Jbeta primers. TCRdb's table, derived via immunoSEQ multiplex PCR, lists solely in-frame clones and lacks some. The sample shows 150,000 to 200,000 clones, 60% to 80% of them seen only once. About this clone itself: Its antigen is as yet unknown.

Germline CDR1 reads SGHRS; CDR2 reads YFSETQ. The CDR3 sequence is 13 residues long. The V end lost 4 bases, the J end lost 3 bases, and 10 bases lay between the germline ends. V is TRBV5-1 and J is TRBJ1-1, with D hard to call. The sequencing input was PBMCs. This TCR derives from a woman aged 45-65 years in good health and CMV-seropositive. The CDR3 protein is CASSREVDTEAFF. The CDR3, as DNA: TGCGCCAGCAGCAGGGAGGTGGACACTGAAGCTTTCTTT.